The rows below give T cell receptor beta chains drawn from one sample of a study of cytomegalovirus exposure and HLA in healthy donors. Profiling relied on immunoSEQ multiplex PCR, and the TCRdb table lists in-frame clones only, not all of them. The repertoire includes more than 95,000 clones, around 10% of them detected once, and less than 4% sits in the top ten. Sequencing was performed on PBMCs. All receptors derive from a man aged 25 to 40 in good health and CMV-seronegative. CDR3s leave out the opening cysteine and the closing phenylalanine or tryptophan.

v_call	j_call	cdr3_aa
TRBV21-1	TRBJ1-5	ARKGENNQPQH
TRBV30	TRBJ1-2	AWTPDRKNYGYT
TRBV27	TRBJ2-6	ASSLGDRLPRSGANVLT
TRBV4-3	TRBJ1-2	ASSQERGDGYT
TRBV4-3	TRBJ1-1	ASSQVRGNTEAF
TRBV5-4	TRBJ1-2	ASSLEQGRRDGYT
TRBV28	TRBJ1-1	ASSLGDMNTEAF
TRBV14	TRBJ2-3	ASSRGGTQY
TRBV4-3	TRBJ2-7	ASSQGMGASSYEQY
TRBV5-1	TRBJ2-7	ASRLGLETYEQY
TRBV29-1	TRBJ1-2	SVVEGGSLNGYT
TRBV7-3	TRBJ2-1	ASSLASGGLYNEQF
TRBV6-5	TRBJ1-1	ASSWTVGETEAF
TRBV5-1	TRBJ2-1	ASSLTVTGAAYYNEQF
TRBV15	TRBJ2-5	ATSRGGQETQY
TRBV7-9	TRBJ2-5	ASSASGSGETQY
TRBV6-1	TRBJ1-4	ASAITRTNEKLF
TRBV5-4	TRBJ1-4	ASSWRQGEKLF
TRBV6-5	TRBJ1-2	ASSYEGQGAGYT
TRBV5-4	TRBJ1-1	ASSLVAARSTEAF
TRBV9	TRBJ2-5	ASSRGSGDQETQY
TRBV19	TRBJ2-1	ASSIVGGDHSYNEQF
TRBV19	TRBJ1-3	ASTRDRGGNTIY
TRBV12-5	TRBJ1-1	ASGEGDLNTEAF
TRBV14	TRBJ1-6	ASSLEDRVSPLH
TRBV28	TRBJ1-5	ASSLTRYSNQPQH
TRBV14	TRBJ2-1	ASTPGVGNYNEQF
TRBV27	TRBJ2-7	ASRSRTGERKY
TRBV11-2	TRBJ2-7	ASSTHRGSEQY
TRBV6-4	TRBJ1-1	ASSLDGGNTEAF
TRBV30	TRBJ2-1	AWSQPGQMSF
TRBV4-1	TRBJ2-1	ASSQLTGQDNEQF
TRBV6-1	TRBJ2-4	ASSEKRQGSGIQY
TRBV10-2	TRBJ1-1	ASSEGQGRGIGEAF
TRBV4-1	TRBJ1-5	ASSPQPGQGRNQPQH
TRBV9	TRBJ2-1	ASSTGTGYNEQF
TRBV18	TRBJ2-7	ASSPQGSSYEQY
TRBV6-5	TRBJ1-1	ASSFRANSEAF
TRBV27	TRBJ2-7	ASIQWTSGSYEQY
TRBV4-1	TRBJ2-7	ASSPPQTYEQY
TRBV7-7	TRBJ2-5	ASSSPGLGETQY
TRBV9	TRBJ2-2	ASSSPSGGAQAGELF
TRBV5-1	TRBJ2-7	ASSLDYRGLDEQY
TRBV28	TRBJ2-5	ASTSGQGVQETQY
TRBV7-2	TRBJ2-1	ASSLVGGSISYNEQF
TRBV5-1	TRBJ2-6	ASKTTESGANVLT
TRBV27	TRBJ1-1	ASIASGTGGWGTEAF
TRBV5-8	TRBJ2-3	ASSLLAEGTDTQY
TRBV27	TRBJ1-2	ASSLTRDSYYGYT
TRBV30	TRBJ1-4	AWSGDRAEKLF
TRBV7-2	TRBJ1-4	ASSLGQAPRKLF
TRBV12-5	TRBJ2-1	ASGLPQGVDRYNEQF
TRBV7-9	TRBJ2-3	VLTGGRPPTDTQY
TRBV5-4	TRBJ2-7	ASSLTGARDEQY